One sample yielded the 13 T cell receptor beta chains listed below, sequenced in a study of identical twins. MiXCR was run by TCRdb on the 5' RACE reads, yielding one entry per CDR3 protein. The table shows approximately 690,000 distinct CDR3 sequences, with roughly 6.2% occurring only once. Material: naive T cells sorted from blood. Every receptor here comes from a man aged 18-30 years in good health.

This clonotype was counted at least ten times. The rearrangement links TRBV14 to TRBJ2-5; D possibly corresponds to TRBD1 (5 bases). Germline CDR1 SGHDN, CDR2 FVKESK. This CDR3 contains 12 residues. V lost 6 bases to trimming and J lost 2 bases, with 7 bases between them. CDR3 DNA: TGTGCCAGCAGTCAGGGACAAGAGACCCAGTACTTC. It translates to CASSQGQETQYF.

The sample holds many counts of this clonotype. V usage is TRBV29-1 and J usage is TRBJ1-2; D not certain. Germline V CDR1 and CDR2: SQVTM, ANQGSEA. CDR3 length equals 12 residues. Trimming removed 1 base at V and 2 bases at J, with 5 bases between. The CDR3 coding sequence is TGCAGCGTTGAAGTGGACAACTATGGCTACACCTTC. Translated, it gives CSVEVDNYGYTF.

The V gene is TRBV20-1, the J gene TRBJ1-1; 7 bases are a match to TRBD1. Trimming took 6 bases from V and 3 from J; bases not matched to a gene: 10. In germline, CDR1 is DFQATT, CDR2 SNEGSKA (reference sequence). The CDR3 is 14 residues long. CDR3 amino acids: CSAETGQTYTEAFF. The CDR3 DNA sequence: TGCAGTGCGGAAACGGGACAGACCTACACTGAAGCTTTCTTT.

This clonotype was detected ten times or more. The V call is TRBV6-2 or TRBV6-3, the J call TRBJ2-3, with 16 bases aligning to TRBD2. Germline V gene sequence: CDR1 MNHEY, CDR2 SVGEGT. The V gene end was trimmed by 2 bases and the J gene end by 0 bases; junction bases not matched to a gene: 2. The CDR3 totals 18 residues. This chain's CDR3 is CASSYLGLAGGSTDTQYF. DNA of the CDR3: TGTGCCAGCAGTTACCTGGGACTAGCGGGAGGGAGCACAGATACGCAGTATTTT.

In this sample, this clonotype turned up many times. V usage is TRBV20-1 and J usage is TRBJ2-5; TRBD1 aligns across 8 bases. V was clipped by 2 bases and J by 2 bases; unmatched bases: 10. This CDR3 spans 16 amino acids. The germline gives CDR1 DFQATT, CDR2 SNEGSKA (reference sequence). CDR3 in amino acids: CSARPSPGTGQETQYF. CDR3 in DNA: TGCAGTGCTAGACCCTCGCCCGGGACAGGACAAGAGACCCAGTACTTC.

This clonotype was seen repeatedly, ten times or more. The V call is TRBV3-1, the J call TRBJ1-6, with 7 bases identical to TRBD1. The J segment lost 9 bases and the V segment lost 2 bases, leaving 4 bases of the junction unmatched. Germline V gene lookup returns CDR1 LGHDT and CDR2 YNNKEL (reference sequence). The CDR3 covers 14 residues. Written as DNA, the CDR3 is TGTGCCAGCAGCCAATACAGGGGAGGTTCACCCCTCCACTTT. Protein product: CASSQYRGGSPLHF.

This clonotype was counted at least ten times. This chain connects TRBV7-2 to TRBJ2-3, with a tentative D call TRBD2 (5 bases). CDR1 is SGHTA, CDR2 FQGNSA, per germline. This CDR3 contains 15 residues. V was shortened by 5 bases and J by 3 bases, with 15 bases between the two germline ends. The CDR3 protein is CASSPPLASTDTQYF. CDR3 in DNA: TGTGCCAGCAGCCCACCCTTAGCGTCTACAGATACGCAGTATTTT.

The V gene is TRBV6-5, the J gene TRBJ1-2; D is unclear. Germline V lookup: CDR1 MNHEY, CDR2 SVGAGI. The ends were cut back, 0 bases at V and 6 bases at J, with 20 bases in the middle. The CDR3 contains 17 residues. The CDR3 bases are TGTGCCAGCAGTTACTCAGTGAGAAGCCCGGGATCCGATGGCTACACCTTC. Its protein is CASSYSVRSPGSDGYTF.

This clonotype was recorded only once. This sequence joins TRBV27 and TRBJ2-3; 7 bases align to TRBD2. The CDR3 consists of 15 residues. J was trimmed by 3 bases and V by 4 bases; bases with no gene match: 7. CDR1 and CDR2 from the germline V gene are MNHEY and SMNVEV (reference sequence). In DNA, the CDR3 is TGTGCCAGCAGTTGGCCGGGGGGAAGTACAGATACGCAGTATTTT. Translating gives CASSWPGGSTDTQYF.

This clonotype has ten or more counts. CDR3 coding DNA: TGTGCCAGCGGGGAAAAGCGGTTCGGGCAGTACTTC. It translates to CASGEKRFGQYF. The J gene is TRBJ2-7, the V gene TRBV11-2, with TRBD2 as a possible D gene (5 bases). This CDR3 has 12 amino acids. The ends were cut back, 8 bases at V and 9 bases at J, with 17 bases in the middle. CDR1 and CDR2 (germline): SGHAT, FQNNGV.

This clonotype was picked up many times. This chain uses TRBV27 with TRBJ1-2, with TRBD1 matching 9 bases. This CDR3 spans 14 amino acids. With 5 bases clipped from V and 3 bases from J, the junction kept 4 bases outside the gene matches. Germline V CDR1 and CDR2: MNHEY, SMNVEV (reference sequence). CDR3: CASSPTGGHYGYTF. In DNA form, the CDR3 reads TGTGCCAGCAGTCCAACAGGGGGCCACTATGGCTACACCTTC.

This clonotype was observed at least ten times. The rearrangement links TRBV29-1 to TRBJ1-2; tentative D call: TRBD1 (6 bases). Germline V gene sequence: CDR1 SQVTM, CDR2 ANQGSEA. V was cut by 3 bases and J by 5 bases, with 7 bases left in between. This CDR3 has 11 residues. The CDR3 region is CSVERGYGYTF. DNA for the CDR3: TGCAGCGTTGAGAGGGGGTATGGCTACACCTTC.

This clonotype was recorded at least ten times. The CDR3 protein is CASSMGTSGANVLTF. CDR3 coding DNA: TGTGCCAGCAGTATGGGGACCTCTGGGGCCAACGTCCTGACTTTC. The rearrangement links TRBV6-1 to TRBJ2-6; D may match TRBD1 or TRBD2 (5 bases each). The CDR3 length is 15 residues. CDR1 and CDR2 (germline): MNHNS, SASEGT. V gave up 5 bases and J gave up 0 bases, with 8 bases separating them.